Below are 18 T cell receptor beta chains sequenced from a single sample in a study of shared clonotypes between healthy human individuals. Clones were read by immunoSEQ multiplex PCR, and TCRdb kept only the in-frame ones, dropping some. Of some 1 million clones in the sample, under 80% were seen once. Sequenced: memory CD4+ T cells sorted from blood. Subset here: CD45RA-negative fraction. All receptors derive from a man in his late teens or twenties in good health.

The chain links TRBV30 to TRBJ1-2; perhaps TRBD1 as D (6 bases). Trimming took off 4 bases at V and 5 bases at J, with 20 bases between the two ends. Per the germline V gene, CDR1 is GTSNPN and CDR2 is SVGIG (reference sequence). The CDR3 spans 15 residues. Written as DNA, the CDR3 is TGTGCCTGGACCCCAACCGCAGGGAGGGGGTATGGCTACACCTTC. It translates to CAWTPTAGRGYGYTF. Complete variable domain (other parts from reference TRBV30 and TRBJ1-2): SQTIHQWPATLVQPVGSPLSLECTVEGTSNPNLYWYRQAAGRGLQLLFYSVGIGQISSEVPQNLSASRPQDRQFILSSKKLLLSDSGFYLCAWTPTAGRGYGYTFGSGTRLTVV.

V usage is TRBV11-3 and J usage is TRBJ2-2; 10 bases match TRBD2. The J segment lost 1 base and the V segment lost 5 bases, leaving 4 bases of the junction unmatched. Germline assignment: CDR1 SGHNT and CDR2 YENEEA. This CDR3 is built from 16 residues. The CDR3 sequence is CASSPSGGQNTGELFF. The CDR3 region has the DNA TGTGCCAGCAGCCCTAGCGGGGGCCAGAACACCGGGGAGCTGTTTTTT.

The chain recombines TRBV18 with TRBJ2-7; 11 bases are shared with TRBD1. Germline CDR1 reads KGHSH; CDR2 reads LQKENI. J lost 0 bases, V lost 1 base, and 5 bases had no gene match. The CDR3 spans 17 residues. CDR3 coding DNA: TGTGCCAGCTCACCACGGGACAGGGGGTCGAGCTCCTACGAGCAGTACTTC. As protein: CASSPRDRGSSSYEQYF.

There are a few counts of this clone. The J gene is TRBJ1-2, the V gene TRBV5-4; possible D gene TRBD1, 5 bases. The CDR3 consists of 15 residues. Trimming left V 3 bases short and J 5 bases short, with 17 bases between. Germline CDR1 and CDR2: SGHNT and YYREEE (reference sequence). The CDR3 loop reads CASSSSGTEHYGYTF. The CDR3, as DNA: TGTGCCAGCAGCTCGTCCGGGACCGAACATTATGGCTACACCTTC.

Here the CDR3 reads CASSGQGSATEAFF. The CDR3 bases are TGCGCCAGCAGCGGACAGGGTTCGGCCACTGAAGCTTTCTTT. This chain uses TRBV5-1 with TRBJ1-1, with 8 bases that match TRBD1. V was clipped by 4 bases and J by 4 bases; unmatched bases: 6. Germline V lookup: CDR1 SGHRS, CDR2 YFSETQ. The CDR3 consists of 14 residues.

This chain connects TRBV5-6 to TRBJ2-7; 8 bases line up with TRBD2. Germline CDR1 reads SGHDT; CDR2 reads YYEEEE. Losses at the gene ends were 0 bases for V and 6 bases for J; bases not matched to a gene: 11. The CDR3 loop spans 16 amino acids. This CDR3 is CASSLAGGTSKGEQYF. CDR3 bases: TGTGCCAGCAGCTTGGCAGGAGGGACTAGTAAGGGCGAGCAGTACTTC.

This chain joins TRBV29-1 and TRBJ1-4, with D perhaps matching TRBD1 (5 bases). The germline V gene has CDR1 SQVTM and CDR2 ANQGSEA. The CDR3 has 13 residues. V was trimmed by 3 bases and J by 7 bases, leaving 12 bases between them. The CDR3 protein is CSVEWGVGEKLFF. The CDR3 DNA is TGCAGCGTTGAGTGGGGGGTCGGTGAAAAACTGTTTTTT.

The table lists this clone with many counts. The CDR3 coding sequence is TGCGCCAGCAGCCGAGAACAGGGTGGGGAAGCTTTCTTT. Translated, it gives CASSREQGGEAFF. V and J are TRBV5-1 and TRBJ1-1; perhaps TRBD1 as D (6 bases). Trimming removed 4 bases at V and 8 bases at J, with 15 bases between. CDR3 length: 13 residues. Germline lookup yields CDR1 SGHRS and CDR2 YFSETQ.

This rearrangement joins TRBV5-1 to TRBJ2-5; 12 bases align to TRBD1. The V gene end was trimmed by 0 bases and the J gene end by 4 bases; junction bases not matched to a gene: 4. CDR3 length: 16 amino acids. From germline, CDR1 is SGHRS and CDR2 YFSETQ. CDR3 in amino acids: CASSLAGTGGRETQYF. The CDR3 DNA sequence: TGCGCCAGCAGCTTGGCCGGGACAGGGGGCCGAGAGACCCAGTACTTC.

The sample holds a few counts of this clone. This chain connects TRBV14 to TRBJ2-2; D uncertain. The V end was cut by 3 bases, the J end by 0 bases, with 8 bases between. Germline V gene sequence: CDR1 SGHDN, CDR2 FVKESK. There are 15 residues in the CDR3. The CDR3 loop reads CASSQTRPNTGELFF. In DNA, the CDR3 is TGTGCCAGCAGCCAGACCAGACCGAACACCGGGGAGCTGTTTTTT.

J is TRBJ1-2 and V is TRBV19, with D maybe TRBD1 (6 bases). The CDR3 contains 14 residues. Between the trimmed V and J ends, which lost 9 bases and 4 bases, there was a span of 18 bases. Germline CDR1 is LNHDA and CDR2 is SQIVND (reference sequence). The CDR3 coding sequence is TGTGCCAGCAACGACCGGGCAGGGGCCTATGGCTACACCTTC. It yields the protein CASNDRAGAYGYTF.

This clone was observed once. The V and J genes are TRBV30 and TRBJ1-4, with TRBD1 matching over 9 bases. CDR1 and CDR2 from the germline V gene are GTSNPN and SVGIG (reference sequence). The length of the CDR3 is 15 residues. Losses at the gene ends were 3 bases for V and 6 bases for J; bases not matched to a gene: 8. The CDR3 is CAWSDTGGVDEKLFF. DNA of the CDR3: TGTGCCTGGAGCGATACAGGGGGCGTAGATGAAAAACTGTTTTTT.

V is TRBV7-9 and J is TRBJ1-2; D is uncertain. V dropped 3 bases and J dropped 4 bases, with 15 bases sitting between them. The CDR3 spans 15 residues. The germline CDR1 and CDR2 sequences are SEHNR and FQNEAQ (reference sequence). The chain's CDR3 is CASSFPKGEIYGYTF. CDR3 in DNA: TGTGCCAGCAGCTTCCCCAAGGGAGAAATCTATGGCTACACCTTC.

This chain joins TRBV30 and TRBJ1-1; D unclear. V gave up 1 base and J gave up 6 bases, with 6 bases separating them. Looked up from germline, CDR1 is GTSNPN and CDR2 is SVGIG (reference sequence). The CDR3 has 11 amino acids. The CDR3 is CAWSGVAEAFF. The DNA for the CDR3 is TGTGCCTGGAGTGGGGTCGCTGAAGCTTTCTTT.

This rearrangement joins TRBV27 to TRBJ1-5, with TRBD1 matching 7 bases. CDR1 MNHEY and CDR2 SMNVEV come from the germline V gene (reference sequence). The CDR3 length is 16 residues. V trimming: 4 bases; J trimming: 5 bases; junction bases outside the gene matches: 11. CDR3 nucleotides: TGTGCCAGCAGTTGCCTTATCGGACAGGTATATCAGCCCCAGCATTTT. Protein sequence: CASSCLIGQVYQPQHF.

This clone has more than one count but fewer than ten. The V and J genes are TRBV10-1 and TRBJ1-1, with a possible D match to TRBD1 (6 bases). CDR3 length equals 13 residues. The V end was cut by 7 bases, the J end by 0 bases, with 9 bases between. Germline V gene lookup returns CDR1 WNHNN and CDR2 SYGVQD (reference sequence). The CDR3 here is CASTGQLNTEAFF. As DNA, the CDR3 is TGCGCCAGCACTGGACAGCTGAACACTGAAGCTTTCTTT.

The chain is built from TRBV5-1 and TRBJ2-3, with D possibly being TRBD2 (6 bases). This CDR3 has 14 residues. V shed 4 bases and J shed 5 bases, with 14 bases lying between them. Germline V gene data show CDR1 as SGHRS and CDR2 as YFSETQ. The DNA for the CDR3 is TGCGCCAGCAGCCCCTCTAGCGATCGAGATACGCAGTATTTT. The encoded protein is CASSPSSDRDTQYF.

The rearrangement joins TRBV29-1 to TRBJ2-5; 7 bases line up with TRBD2. J gave up 2 bases and V 3 bases, and 9 bases lay outside the gene matches. The CDR3 is 15 residues long. Per germline, CDR1 SQVTM and CDR2 ANQGSEA. The CDR3 coding sequence is TGCAGCGTTGAGGCCCGGGGACTAACTCAAGAGACCCAGTACTTC. Translating it yields CSVEARGLTQETQYF.